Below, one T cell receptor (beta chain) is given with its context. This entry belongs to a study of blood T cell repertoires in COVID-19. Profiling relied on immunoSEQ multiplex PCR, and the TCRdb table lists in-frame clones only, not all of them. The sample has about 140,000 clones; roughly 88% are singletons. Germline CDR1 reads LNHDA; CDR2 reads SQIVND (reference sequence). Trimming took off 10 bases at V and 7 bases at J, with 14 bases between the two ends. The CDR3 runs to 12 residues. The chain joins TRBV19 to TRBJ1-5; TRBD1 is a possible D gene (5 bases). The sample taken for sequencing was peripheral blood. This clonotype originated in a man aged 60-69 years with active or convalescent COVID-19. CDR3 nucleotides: TGTGCCACCTGGGGGGGAGGCCAGCCCCAGCATTTT. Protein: CATWGGGQPQHF. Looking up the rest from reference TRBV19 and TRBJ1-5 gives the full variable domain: DGGITQSPKYLFRKEGQNVTLSCEQNLNHDAMYWYRQDPGQGLRLIYYSQIVNDFQKGDIAEGYSVSREKKESFPLTVTSAQKNPTAFYLCATWGGGQPQHFGDGTRLSIL.